The T cell receptor beta chain described here comes from a study of blood T cell repertoires in COVID-19. Study overall: COVID-19 samples, acute and convalescent, were from the United States, Italy and Spain. In each case, the material was cDNA or gDNA derived from T cells, B-cell-depleted T cells, or PBMCs.

Germline V gives CDR1 SNHLY, CDR2 FYNNEI. The CDR3 has 14 amino acids. After removal of 7 bases from V and 7 bases from J, the junction contained 9 bases not matched to a gene. Under the authors' procedure: Reference gene primers were amplified, and this amplification served to estimate nucleated cell counts. Sequenced by immunoSEQ multiplex PCR; TCRdb stores in-frame clones only, minus some. The D gene and trimming were derived from the DNA, and the V and J assignments and clone size from that table. There are around 470,000 clones in the sample; roughly nine tenths occur only once, and roughly 0.92% lies in the top ten. Patients at the Seattle site were enrolled during active infection and followed longitudinally.

The J gene is TRBJ2-1, the V gene TRBV2; 8 bases match TRBD2. What was sequenced was peripheral blood. The clonotype comes from a man aged 18 to 30 with COVID-19, enrolled during active disease. CDR3 loop: CASMGTGGANEQFF. CDR3 sequence (DNA): TGTGCCAGCATGGGAACCGGGGGGGCAAATGAGCAGTTCTTC.